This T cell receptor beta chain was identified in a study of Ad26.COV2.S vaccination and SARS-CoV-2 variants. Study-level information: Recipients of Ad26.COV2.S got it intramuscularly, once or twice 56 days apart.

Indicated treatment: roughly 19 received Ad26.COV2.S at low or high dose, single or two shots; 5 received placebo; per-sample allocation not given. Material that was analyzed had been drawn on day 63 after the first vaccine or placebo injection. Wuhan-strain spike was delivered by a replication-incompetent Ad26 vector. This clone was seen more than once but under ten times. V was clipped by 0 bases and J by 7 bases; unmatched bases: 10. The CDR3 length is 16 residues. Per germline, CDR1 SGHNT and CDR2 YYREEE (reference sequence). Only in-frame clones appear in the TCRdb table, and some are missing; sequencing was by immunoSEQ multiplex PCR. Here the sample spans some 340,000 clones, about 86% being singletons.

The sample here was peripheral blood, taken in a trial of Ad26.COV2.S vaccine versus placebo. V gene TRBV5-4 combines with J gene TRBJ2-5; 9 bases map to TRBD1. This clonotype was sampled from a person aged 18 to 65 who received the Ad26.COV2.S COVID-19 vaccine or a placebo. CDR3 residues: CASSLGPPGQGGTQYF. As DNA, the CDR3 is TGTGCCAGCAGCTTGGGGCCCCCGGGACAGGGCGGGACCCAGTACTTC.